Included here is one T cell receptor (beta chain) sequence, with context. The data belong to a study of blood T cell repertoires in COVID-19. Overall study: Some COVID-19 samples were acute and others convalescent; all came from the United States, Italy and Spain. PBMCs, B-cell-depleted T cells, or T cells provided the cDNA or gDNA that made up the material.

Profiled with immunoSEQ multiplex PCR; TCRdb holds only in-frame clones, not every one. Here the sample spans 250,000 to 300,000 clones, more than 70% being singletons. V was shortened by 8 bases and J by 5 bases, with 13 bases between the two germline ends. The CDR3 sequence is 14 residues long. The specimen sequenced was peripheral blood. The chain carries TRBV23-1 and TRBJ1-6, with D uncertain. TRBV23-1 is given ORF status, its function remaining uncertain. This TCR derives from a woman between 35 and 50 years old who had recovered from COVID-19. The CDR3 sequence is CASPLGRDNSPLHF. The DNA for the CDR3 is TGCGCCAGCCCCTTGGGCAGAGATAATTCACCCCTCCACTTT.